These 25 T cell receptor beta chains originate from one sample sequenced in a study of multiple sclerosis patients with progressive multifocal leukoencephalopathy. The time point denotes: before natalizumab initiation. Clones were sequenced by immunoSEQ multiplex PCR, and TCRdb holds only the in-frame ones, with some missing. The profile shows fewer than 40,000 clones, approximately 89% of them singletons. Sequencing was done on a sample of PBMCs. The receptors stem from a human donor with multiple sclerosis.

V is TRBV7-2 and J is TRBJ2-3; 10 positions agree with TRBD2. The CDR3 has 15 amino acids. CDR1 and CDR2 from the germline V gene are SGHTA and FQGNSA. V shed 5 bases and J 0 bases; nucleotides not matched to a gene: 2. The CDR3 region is CASSLLAGSTDTQYF. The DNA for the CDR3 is TGTGCCAGCAGCCTACTAGCGGGAAGCACAGATACGCAGTATTTT.

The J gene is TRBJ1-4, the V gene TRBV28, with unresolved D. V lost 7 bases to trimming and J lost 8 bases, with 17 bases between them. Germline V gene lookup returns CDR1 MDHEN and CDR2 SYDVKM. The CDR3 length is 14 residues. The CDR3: CASNTRGGREKLFF. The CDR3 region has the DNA TGTGCCAGCAACACACGGGGAGGGAGGGAAAAACTGTTTTTT.

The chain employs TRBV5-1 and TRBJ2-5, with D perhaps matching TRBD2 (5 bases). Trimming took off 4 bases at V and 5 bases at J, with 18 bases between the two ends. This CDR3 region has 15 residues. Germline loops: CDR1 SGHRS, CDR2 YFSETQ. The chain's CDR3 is CASSTTGRSGETQYF. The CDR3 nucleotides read TGCGCCAGCAGCACTACCGGTCGTTCGGGGGAGACCCAGTACTTC. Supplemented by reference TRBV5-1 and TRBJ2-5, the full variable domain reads KAGVTQTPRYLIKTRGQQVTLSCSPISGHRSVSWYQQTPGQGLQFLFEYFSETQRNKGNFPGRFSGRQFSNSRSEMNVSTLELGDSALYLCASSTTGRSGETQYFGPGTRLLVL.

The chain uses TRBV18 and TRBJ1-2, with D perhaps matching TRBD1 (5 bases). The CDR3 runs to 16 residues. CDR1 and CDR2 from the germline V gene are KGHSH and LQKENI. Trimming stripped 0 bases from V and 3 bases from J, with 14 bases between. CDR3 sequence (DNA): TGTGCCAGCTCACCACCGAGCCAGGGCCCTTACTATGGCTACACCTTC. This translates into CASSPPSQGPYYGYTF.

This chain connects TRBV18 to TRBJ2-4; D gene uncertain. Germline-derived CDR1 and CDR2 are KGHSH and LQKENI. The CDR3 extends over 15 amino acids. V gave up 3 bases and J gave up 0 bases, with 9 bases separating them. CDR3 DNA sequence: TGTGCCAGCTCACCGGAAGTACTAGCCAAAAACATTCAGTACTTC. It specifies CASSPEVLAKNIQYF.

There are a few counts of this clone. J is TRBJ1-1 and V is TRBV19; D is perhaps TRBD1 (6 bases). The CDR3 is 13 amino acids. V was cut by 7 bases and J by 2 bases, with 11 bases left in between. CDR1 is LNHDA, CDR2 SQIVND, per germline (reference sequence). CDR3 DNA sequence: TGTGCCAGTAAAGGACAGTATAACACTGAAGCTTTCTTT. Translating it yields CASKGQYNTEAFF.

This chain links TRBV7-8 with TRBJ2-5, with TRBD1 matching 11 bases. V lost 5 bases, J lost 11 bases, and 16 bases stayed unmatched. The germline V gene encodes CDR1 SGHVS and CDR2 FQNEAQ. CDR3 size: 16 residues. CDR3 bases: TGTGCCAGCAGCATGAGCGGGACAGGGGGTTGGGGTGAGCAGTACTTC. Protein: CASSMSGTGGWGEQYF.

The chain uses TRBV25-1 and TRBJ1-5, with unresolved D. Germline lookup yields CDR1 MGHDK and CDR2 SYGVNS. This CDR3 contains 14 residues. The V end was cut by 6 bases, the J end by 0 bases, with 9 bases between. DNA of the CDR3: TGTGCCAGCAGCCGAAGCGATAGCAATCAGCCCCAGCATTTT. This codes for CASSRSDSNQPQHF. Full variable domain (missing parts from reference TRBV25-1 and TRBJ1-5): EADIYQTPRYLVIGTGKKITLECSQTMGHDKMYWYQQDPGMELHLIHYSYGVNSTEKGDLSSESTVSRIRTEHFPLTLESARPSHTSQYLCASSRSDSNQPQHFGDGTRLSIL.

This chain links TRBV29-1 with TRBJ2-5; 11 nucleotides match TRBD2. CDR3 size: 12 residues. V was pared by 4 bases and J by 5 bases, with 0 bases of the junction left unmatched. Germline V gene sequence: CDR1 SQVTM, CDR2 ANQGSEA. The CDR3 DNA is TGCAGCGTTGGGACTAGCGGGGAGACCCAGTACTTC. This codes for CSVGTSGETQYF.

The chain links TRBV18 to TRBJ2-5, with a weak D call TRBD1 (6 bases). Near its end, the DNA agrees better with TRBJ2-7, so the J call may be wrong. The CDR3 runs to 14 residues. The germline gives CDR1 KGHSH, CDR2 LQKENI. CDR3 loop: CASSRGTSPDEQYF. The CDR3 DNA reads TGTGCCAGCTCACGTGGGACATCACCGGACGAGCAGTACTTC.

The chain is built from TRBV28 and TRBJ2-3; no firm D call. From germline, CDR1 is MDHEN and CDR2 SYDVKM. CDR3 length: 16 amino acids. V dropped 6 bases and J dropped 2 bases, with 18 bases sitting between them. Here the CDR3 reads CASSRSTHIITDTQYF. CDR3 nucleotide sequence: TGTGCCAGCAGCCGATCGACCCACATTATCACAGATACGCAGTATTTT.

The CDR3 spells CASSPIRTSLLANTGELFF. For the CDR3, the DNA is TGTGCCAGCAGCCCCATAAGGACATCCCTACTGGCGAACACCGGGGAGCTGTTTTTT. The chain uses TRBV7-2 and TRBJ2-2, with TRBD1 as a possible D gene (5 bases). Germline V gene lookup returns CDR1 SGHTA and CDR2 FQGNSA. The length of the CDR3 is 19 residues. Trimming removed 5 bases from V and 0 bases from J, with 22 bases in between. Using reference TRBV7-2 and TRBJ2-2 for the parts outside the CDR3, the full variable domain is GAGVSQSPSNKVTEKGKDVELRCDPISGHTALYWYRQSLGQGLEFLIYFQGNSAPDKSGLPSDRFSAERTGGSVSTLTIQRTQQEDSAVYLCASSPIRTSLLANTGELFFGEGSRLTVL.

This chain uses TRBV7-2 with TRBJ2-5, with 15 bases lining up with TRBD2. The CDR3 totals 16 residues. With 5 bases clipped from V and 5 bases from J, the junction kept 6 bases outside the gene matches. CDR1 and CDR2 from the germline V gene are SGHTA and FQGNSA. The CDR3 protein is CASSLRTSGRGETQYF. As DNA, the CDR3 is TGTGCCAGCAGCCTCCGGACTAGCGGGAGGGGCGAGACCCAGTACTTC.

CDR3: CASAGTNSYEQYF. CDR3 DNA: TGTGCCAGCGCTGGCACGAACTCCTACGAGCAGTACTTC. The J gene is TRBJ2-7, the V gene TRBV6-5, with D unresolved. V lost 8 bases to trimming and J lost 0 bases, with 11 bases between them. The CDR3 spans 13 residues. Germline V lookup: CDR1 MNHEY, CDR2 SVGAGI.

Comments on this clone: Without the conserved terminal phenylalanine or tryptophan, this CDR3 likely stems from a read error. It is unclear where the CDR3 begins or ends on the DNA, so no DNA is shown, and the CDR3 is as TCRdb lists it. The CDR3 spells CASSDQLGG. The chain links TRBV7-9 to TRBJ1-2. Ends included, the CDR3 has 9 residues. Germline CDR1 and CDR2: SEHNR and FQNEAQ (reference sequence).

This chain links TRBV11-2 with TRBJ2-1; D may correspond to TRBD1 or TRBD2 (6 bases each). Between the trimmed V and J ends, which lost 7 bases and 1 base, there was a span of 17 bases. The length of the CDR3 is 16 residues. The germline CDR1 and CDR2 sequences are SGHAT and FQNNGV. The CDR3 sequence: CASMFHGGFSYNEQFF. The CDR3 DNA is TGTGCCAGCATGTTTCACGGGGGCTTTTCCTACAATGAGCAGTTCTTC.

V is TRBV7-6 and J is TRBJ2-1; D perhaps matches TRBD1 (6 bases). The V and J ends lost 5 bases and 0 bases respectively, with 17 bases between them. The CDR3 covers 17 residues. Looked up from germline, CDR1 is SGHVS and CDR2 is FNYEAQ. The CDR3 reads CASSLPDRTGSYNEQFF. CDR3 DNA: TGTGCCAGCAGCCTACCTGACAGGACCGGCTCCTACAATGAGCAGTTCTTC.

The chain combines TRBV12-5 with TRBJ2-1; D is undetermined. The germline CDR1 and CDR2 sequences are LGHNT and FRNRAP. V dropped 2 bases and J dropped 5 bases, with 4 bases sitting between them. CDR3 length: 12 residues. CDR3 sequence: CASGLTHNEQFF. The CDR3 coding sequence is TGTGCTAGTGGTTTGACCCACAATGAGCAGTTCTTC.

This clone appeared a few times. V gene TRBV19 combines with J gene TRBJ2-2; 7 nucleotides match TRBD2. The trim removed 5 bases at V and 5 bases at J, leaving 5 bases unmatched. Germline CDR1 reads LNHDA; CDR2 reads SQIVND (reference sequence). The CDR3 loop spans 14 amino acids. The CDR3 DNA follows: TGTGCCAGTAGTTTCGGGGGGATTACCGGGGAGCTGTTTTTT. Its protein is CASSFGGITGELFF.

The CDR3 nucleotides are TGTGCCAGCAGCTTGCAGAATCCCGGGACAGGGGGTGAAGCTTTCTTT. Protein product: CASSLQNPGTGGEAFF. The chain joins TRBV5-4 to TRBJ1-1; the match to TRBD1 covers 11 bases. From germline, CDR1 is SGHNT and CDR2 YYREEE (reference sequence). The CDR3 has 16 amino acids. Trimming removed 1 base from V and 7 bases from J; junction bases left unmatched: 9.

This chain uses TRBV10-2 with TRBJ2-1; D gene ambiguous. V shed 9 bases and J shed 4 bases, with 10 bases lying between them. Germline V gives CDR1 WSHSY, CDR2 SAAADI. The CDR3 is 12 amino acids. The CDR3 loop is CASRSPYNEQFF. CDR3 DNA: TGCGCCAGTCGGTCCCCATACAATGAGCAGTTCTTC.

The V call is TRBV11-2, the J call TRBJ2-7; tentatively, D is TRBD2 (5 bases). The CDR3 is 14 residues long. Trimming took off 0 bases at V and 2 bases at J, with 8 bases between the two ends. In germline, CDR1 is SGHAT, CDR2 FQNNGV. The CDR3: CASSLEFGAYEQYF. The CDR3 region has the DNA TGTGCCAGCAGCTTAGAATTCGGGGCCTACGAGCAGTACTTC.

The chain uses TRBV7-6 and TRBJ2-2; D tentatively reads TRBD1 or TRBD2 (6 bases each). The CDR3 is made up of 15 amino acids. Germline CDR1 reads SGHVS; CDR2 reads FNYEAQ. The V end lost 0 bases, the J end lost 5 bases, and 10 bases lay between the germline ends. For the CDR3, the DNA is TGTGCCAGCAGCTTAGCCAGGGGAGGTACCGGGGAGCTGTTTTTT. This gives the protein CASSLARGGTGELFF.

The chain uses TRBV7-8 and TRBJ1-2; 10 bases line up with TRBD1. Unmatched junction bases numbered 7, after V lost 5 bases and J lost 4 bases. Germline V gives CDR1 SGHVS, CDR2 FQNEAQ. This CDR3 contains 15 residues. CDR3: CASSPDRGRGYGYTF. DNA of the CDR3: TGTGCCAGCAGCCCAGACAGGGGGCGAGGCTATGGCTACACCTTC.

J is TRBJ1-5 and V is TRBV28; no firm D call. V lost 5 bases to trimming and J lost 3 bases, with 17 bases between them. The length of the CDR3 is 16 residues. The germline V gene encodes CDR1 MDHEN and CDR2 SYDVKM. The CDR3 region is CASSPRGLGINQPQHF. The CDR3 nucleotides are TGTGCCAGCAGTCCCAGAGGGCTCGGAATCAATCAGCCCCAGCATTTT.